The rows below give T cell receptor beta chains drawn from one sample of a study of blood T cell repertoires in COVID-19. TCRdb keeps only in-frame clones here, not all; method: immunoSEQ multiplex PCR. The sample shows around 70,000 clones, roughly 79% of them seen only once. Sequenced sample: peripheral blood. These receptor sequences come from a woman aged 70 to 79 with acute or convalescent COVID-19. Each CDR3 is given with its conserved first and last residue. A D gene is named only where the DNA matches it firmly. The size of a clone is reported for some rows only, either as once, few or many, or as a class for expanded clones.

V gene	J gene	D gene	clone size	CDR3 protein	CDR3 DNA
TRBV19	TRBJ2-5	-	few	CASSSPAGTQYF	TGTGCCAGTAGTTCCCCGGCGGGGACCCAGTACTTC
TRBV4-2	TRBJ2-6	-	-	CASSTRTTSGANVLTF	TGTGCCAGCAGCACGCGCACCACCTCTGGGGCCAACGTCCTGACTTTC
TRBV30	TRBJ2-5	-	medium-sized	CAWRGRSGDKETQYF	TGTGCCTGGAGGGGGAGGAGCGGTGACAAAGAGACCCAGTACTTC
TRBV3-1/TRBV3-2	TRBJ2-5	TRBD2	-	CASSQGGLAGDSRETQYF	TGTGCCAGCAGTCAAGGGGGACTAGCGGGAGATTCCAGAGAGACCCAGTACTTC
TRBV3-1/TRBV3-2	TRBJ2-1	-	-	CASSQDPRGGDRFF	TGTGCCAGCAGCCAAGATCCGAGGGGGGGGGATCGGTTCTTC
TRBV4-1	TRBJ2-7	-	-	CASSQDPRRHGYEQYF	TGCGCCAGCAGCCAAGATCCGCGCAGGCACGGCTACGAGCAGTACTTC
TRBV29-1	TRBJ1-1	TRBD1	-	CSARDRVSTNTEAFF	TGCAGCGCTAGGGACAGGGTTTCCACGAACACTGAAGCTTTCTTT
TRBV7-9	TRBJ2-1	-	-	CASSHAGSYNEQFF	TGTGCCAGCAGTCATGCGGGGTCCTACAATGAGCAGTTCTTC
TRBV28	TRBJ2-5	TRBD2	once	CASSYGGGMETQYF	TGTGCCAGCAGTTACGGGGGAGGGATGGAGACCCAGTACTTC
TRBV5-1	TRBJ2-7	TRBD2	few	CASSLGAGVNYEQYF	TGCGCCAGCAGCTTGGGGGCGGGAGTGAACTACGAGCAGTACTTC
TRBV9	TRBJ1-3	-	-	CASSQGSGNTIYF	TGTGCCAGCTCACAGGGCTCTGGAAACACCATATATTTT
TRBV28	TRBJ2-1	-	-	CASRSPFYRAGNTDEQFF	TGTGCCAGCAGGAGCCCCTTTTACAGGGCAGGCAATACCGATGAGCAGTTCTTC
TRBV14	TRBJ2-3	TRBD2	-	CASSQATSGRSSDTQYF	TGTGCCAGCAGCCAGGCCACTAGCGGGAGGAGTTCAGATACGCAGTATTTT
TRBV19	TRBJ2-7	TRBD2	-	CASSIGGGIYEQYF	TGTGCCAGTAGTATAGGGGGAGGGATCTACGAGCAGTACTTC
TRBV7-9	TRBJ2-1	-	-	CASSPQANRNEQFF	TGTGCCAGCAGCCCGCAGGCCAATAGGAATGAGCAGTTCTTC
TRBV5-1	TRBJ2-3	-	-	CASSLVVSGTDTQYF	TGCGCCAGCAGCTTGGTCGTTAGCGGCACAGATACGCAGTATTTT
TRBV6-5	TRBJ1-1	-	-	CASSYLPHTEAFF	TGTGCCAGCAGTTACCTACCCCACACTGAAGCTTTCTTT
TRBV7-9	TRBJ1-5	-	-	CASSLQGSNQPQHF	TGTGCCAGCAGCTTACAGGGTAGCAATCAGCCCCAGCATTTT
TRBV5-6	TRBJ1-6	-	few	CASSLSRRDLSSPLHF	TGTGCCAGCAGCTTGTCTAGGAGGGACTTATCTTCACCCCTCCACTTT
TRBV7-6	TRBJ2-3	TRBD2	-	CASSFGLAGSDTQYF	TGTGCCAGCAGCTTTGGACTAGCGGGATCCGATACGCAGTATTTT
TRBV6-1	TRBJ1-5	TRBD1	medium-sized	CASSEFMGHRGRQPQHF	TGTGCCAGCAGTGAATTCATGGGACACAGGGGGCGTCAGCCCCAGCATTTT
TRBV5-4	TRBJ2-1	TRBD1	few	CASSLVGDRDNEQFF	TGTGCCAGCAGCTTGGTGGGGGACAGAGACAATGAGCAGTTCTTC
TRBV5-1	TRBJ1-3	TRBD1	-	CASSTGTGSSGNTIYF	TGCGCCAGCAGCACTGGGACAGGGAGCTCTGGAAACACCATATATTTT
TRBV23-1	TRBJ1-1	-	-	CASRRGGRGTEAFF	TGCGCCAGCAGACGTGGGGGGAGAGGGACTGAAGCTTTCTTT
TRBV27	TRBJ2-6	-	-	CASSLSGANVLTF	TGTGCCAGCAGCCTCTCTGGGGCCAACGTCCTGACTTTC
TRBV7-9	TRBJ2-3	-	-	CASRSPGLRSDTQYF	TGTGCCAGCAGGTCCCCGGGATTACGAAGTGATACGCAGTATTTT
TRBV6-5	TRBJ1-2	TRBD1	-	CASRTGGGYGYTF	TGTGCCAGCAGGACAGGGGGGGGATATGGCTACACCTTC
TRBV6-5	TRBJ1-2	TRBD1	few	CASSRTGRTNYGYTF	TGTGCCAGCAGTCGGACAGGCCGTACTAACTATGGCTACACCTTC
TRBV25-1	TRBJ1-1	-	-	CASKQGMNTEAFF	TGTGCCAGTAAACAGGGTATGAACACTGAAGCTTTCTTT
TRBV28	TRBJ2-5	TRBD2	-	CASSQAGRQETQYF	TGTGCCAGCAGCCAAGCGGGGCGGCAAGAGACCCAGTACTTC
TRBV24-1	TRBJ1-3	TRBD1	-	CATSDISGTGYPTFSGNTIYF	TGTGCCACCAGTGATATCTCGGGGACAGGGTATCCCACTTTCTCTGGAAACACCATATATTTT